The present TCR beta chain was sequenced within a study of T cell responses to AZD1222 COVID-19 vaccine. Study results and limitations: The study found Spike-specific TCR breadth and depth rose after two AZD1222 doses.

Concerning this clone itself: Its specificity is unknown.

Method: immunoSEQ multiplex PCR; TCRdb's copy keeps in-frame clones and lacks some. The table includes about 130,000 clones, about nine tenths detected once. This specimen consisted of peripheral blood, obtained on day 0 of AZD1222 vaccination. This TCR derives from an adult in good health.

CDR3 nucleotides: TGTGCCAGCAGCTTACTGGCTGGCTATAATTCACCCCTCCACTTT. It is translated as CASSLLAGYNSPLHF. The chain couples TRBV7-3 to TRBJ1-6; D not resolved. Per germline, CDR1 SGHTA and CDR2 FQGTGA. Trimming took off 2 bases at V and 3 bases at J, with 8 bases between the two ends. This CDR3 is 15 amino acids long.